Reported below is one T cell receptor (beta chain). Its antigen is undetermined. Germline CDR1 KGHSH, CDR2 LQKENI. The ends were cut back, 8 bases at V and 0 bases at J, with 14 bases in the middle. The CDR3 is 15 amino acids. The data were taken from a study of cytotoxic CD8 clonotypes in ibrutinib-treated CLL. Across the whole study: Within the patient group, around twelve were relapsed/refractory and approximately 15 treatment-naive, and around 17 were IGHV unmutated. After a median approximately 12 months on treatment (6 to 36), response samples were drawn. Study observations and caveats: Sampling times (in sustained-remission versus progressing patients) were not the same. Baseline levels were approached again at progression, after clonality had risen at ibrutinib response.

Sequenced by immunoSEQ multiplex PCR; TCRdb stores in-frame clones only, minus some. Of approximately 160,000 clones in the sample, 70% to 90% are singletons; the top ten hold approximately 2.9%. Specimen: PBMCs, collected at disease progression, from a patient treated with ibrutinib. The chain joins TRBV18 to TRBJ2-1, with D tentatively TRBD2 (6 bases). The TCR comes from a human donor with chronic lymphocytic leukemia. The CDR3 reads CASLLSGSSYNEQFF. For the CDR3, the DNA is TGTGCCAGCCTCTTATCCGGGAGCTCCTACAATGAGCAGTTCTTC.